This section outlines one T cell receptor (beta chain) sequence together with its context. Its antigen is as yet unknown. One entry per CDR3 protein, called by TCRdb with MiXCR from the 5' RACE reads. The sample lists a few hundred thousand distinct CDR3 sequences; over 5% were seen once. The sample is drawn from a study of T cells after yellow fever vaccination. CDR3 length equals 13 residues. Germline values: CDR1 SGDLS, CDR2 YYNGEE. V was pared by 4 bases and J by 4 bases, with 4 bases of the junction left unmatched. Study-level findings and limits: In FACS-sorted repertoires, abundant clonotypes from the bulk population could appear as contaminants. Post-booster samples contained most primary-vaccination clones (more than 95% CD4, less than 90% CD8). Peaking faster, on day 5 versus 15, the secondary response was nonetheless weaker.

The sample was PBMCs, taken 5 days after the yellow fever booster vaccination. This TCR derives from a man aged 30 to 45 who received the YFV17D yellow fever vaccine. The V and J genes are TRBV9 and TRBJ1-1, with 7 positions matching TRBD1. DNA for the CDR3: TGTGCCAGCAGCCACGGGACAGCCACTGAAGCTTTCTTT. Translated: CASSHGTATEAFF.